This TCR beta chain was obtained from a study of OX40 agonist ivuxolimab in advanced cancers. The method was immunoSEQ multiplex PCR; TCRdb's version includes in-frame clones alone and lacks a portion of them. This sample has about 57,000 clones; over 80% occur once, and the top ten carry about 0.41%. CDR1 and CDR2 from the germline V gene are SGHVS and FQNEAQ. The CDR3 runs 16 residues. Between the trimmed V and J ends, which lost 7 bases and 6 bases, there was a span of 25 bases. This receptor was taken from an adult with an advanced solid tumor such as melanoma, head and neck, liver or kidney cancer. The chain combines TRBV7-8 with TRBJ2-7; D call uncertain. Sequencing was performed on CD4+ or CD8+ T cells sorted from blood, taken in a trial of the OX40 agonist ivuxolimab. CDR3 sequence: CASTLMDGPLRGEQYF. The CDR3 DNA sequence: TGTGCCAGCACCTTGATGGACGGGCCCCTCCGAGGCGAGCAGTACTTC.